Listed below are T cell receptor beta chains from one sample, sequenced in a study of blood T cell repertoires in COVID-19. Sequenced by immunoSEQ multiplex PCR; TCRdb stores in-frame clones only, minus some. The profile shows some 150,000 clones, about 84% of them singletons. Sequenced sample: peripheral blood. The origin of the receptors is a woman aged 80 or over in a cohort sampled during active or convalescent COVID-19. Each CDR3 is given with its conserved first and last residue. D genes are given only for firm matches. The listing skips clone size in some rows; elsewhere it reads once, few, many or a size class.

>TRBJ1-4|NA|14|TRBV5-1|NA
TGCGCCAGCAGCTTGGCGGGGGTTCGAGAAAAACTGTTTTTT
CASSLAGVREKLFF
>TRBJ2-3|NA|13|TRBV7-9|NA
TGTGCCAGCGGCTGGTATGGAGAAGATACGCAGTATTTT
CASGWYGEDTQYF
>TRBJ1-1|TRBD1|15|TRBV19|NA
TGTGCCACCAGGACAGGGAAGATTAGGAACACTGAAGCTTTCTTT
CATRTGKIRNTEAFF
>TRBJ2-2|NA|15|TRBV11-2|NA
TGTGCCAGCAGCCGGGGACTGGGCGCGGCCGGGGAGCTGTTTTTT
CASSRGLGAAGELFF
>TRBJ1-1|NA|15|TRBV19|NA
TGTGCCAGTAGTATAGGACACGATTTGAACACTGAAGCTTTCTTT
CASSIGHDLNTEAFF
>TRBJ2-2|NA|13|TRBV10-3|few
TGTGCCATCAGCCCAGGGGTCCCCGGGGAGCTGTTTTTT
CAISPGVPGELFF
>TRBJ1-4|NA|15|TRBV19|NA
TGTGCCAGTAGTATGGCGACTTCAACTAATGAAAAACTGTTTTTT
CASSMATSTNEKLFF
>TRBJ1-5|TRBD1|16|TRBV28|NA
TGTGCCACAGGGACAGGGGGCCTAGGAAGCAATCAGCCCCAGCATTTT
CATGTGGLGSNQPQHF
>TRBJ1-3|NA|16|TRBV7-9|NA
TGTGCCAGCAGCTTAGTGGAGGCTGTCGGGGGAAACACCATATATTTT
CASSLVEAVGGNTIYF
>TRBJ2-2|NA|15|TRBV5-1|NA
TGCGCCAGCAGCTTTGGGCAGGTGAACACCGGGGAGCTGTTTTTT
CASSFGQVNTGELFF
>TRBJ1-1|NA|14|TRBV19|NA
TGTGCCAGTAGTATTTCAGCGCGGGAGACTGAAGCTTTCTTT
CASSISARETEAFF
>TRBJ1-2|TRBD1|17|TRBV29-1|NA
TGCAGCGTTGAAGCAGGGACAGGGGGGATGACTAACTATGGCTACACCTTC
CSVEAGTGGMTNYGYTF
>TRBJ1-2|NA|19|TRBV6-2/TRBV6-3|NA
TGTGCCAGCAGTTACTCGGGATCAAACCGACAGGAGCTTAACTATGGCTACACCTTC
CASSYSGSNRQELNYGYTF